This T cell receptor (beta chain) was observed in a study of blood T cell repertoires in COVID-19. Using immunoSEQ multiplex PCR, the repertoire was profiled, and TCRdb retains in-frame clones only, with some absent. The table lists roughly 400,000 clones, approximately 91% of them singletons. The CDR3 covers 13 residues. Looked up from germline, CDR1 is KGHSH and CDR2 is LQKENI. The V end lost 4 bases, the J end lost 0 bases, and 6 bases lay between the germline ends. Sequencing was performed on PBMCs or T cells enriched from blood (not recorded which). The chain uses TRBV18 and TRBJ1-2; D may be TRBD1 (5 bases). The sequence came from a woman between 40 and 55 years old with acute COVID-19. CDR3: CASSRGANYGYTF. The CDR3 DNA is TGTGCCAGCTCACGGGGGGCTAACTATGGCTACACCTTC.